This T cell receptor (beta chain) was identified during a study of T cell responses to AZD1222 COVID-19 vaccine (dated by TCRdb to 2020 to 2023). Study-wide context: A total of approximately 250 trial participants underwent TCR sequencing, of whom roughly 210 had received two doses of AZD1222 and 26 had received two doses of the MenACWY control vaccine. Enrollment into the trials was organized by age into subgroups of 18-55, 56-69 and 70-plus years, and those subgroups contained roughly 150, 30 and 60 TCR-sequenced participants, respectively. Beyond this particular receptor, the publication reports: CD4 TCRs associated with the vaccine covered the entire spike protein, and the dominant responses were in regions 160-218 and 743-854. In the small 56-69-year group, the increase in depth fell short of significance, most likely because of low power. Reportedly, almost half of the unique spike-specific TCRs recognized epitopes lying outside the regions that are mutated in the B.1.351 and B.1.1.7 variants. After two AZD1222 doses, spike-specific TCR breadth and depth were significantly higher than at day 0 and than in MenACWY recipients. Participants were mostly white British, with more females than males. The authors suggested clonal diversity may have been underestimated. No day 14 peak-response samples were available, so repertoires were characterized only after the peak T cell response. Only six AZD1222 recipients were SARS-CoV-2 seropositive at baseline, limiting conclusions about previously exposed vaccinees.

The CDR3 runs 18 amino acids, cysteine and phenylalanine included. Of all the DNA, just the CDR3 is kept, 54 bases in frame from base 1. V loses 0 bases at its end and J loses 1 base; junction bases beyond the gene matches: 12. CDR1 and CDR2, looked up from the germline V gene (reference sequence), are SGHNT and YYREEE. The meaning of the sample's time point label: about 28 days (+/-7) after the second vaccine dose. Because spike-specific TCR depth and breadth did not differ between the two schedules, AZD1222 recipients who got a second dose at roughly 4 weeks were pooled with those who got a second dose at roughly 12 weeks. Samples from vaccinated people were obtained from the UK trials COV001 and COV002, which included a single-blind randomized controlled phase 2/3 trial of AZD1222 (ChAdOx1 nCoV-19) in healthy adults. For TCRbeta chain sequencing, PBMC samples from trial participants were taken at day 0 and at day 28 after the second dose.

Regarding this clone: The antigen it binds to is not known. No much larger clone exists at a distance of one base, and base qualities are not known.

The CDR3 regions of human TCRbeta chains were analyzed by immunosequencing. The paper's processing steps were these. TCRs in the repertoires were compared against a reference library of SARS-CoV-2-specific TCRs that had been generated with the MIRA antigen-specificity platform. Breadth was defined as the fraction of unique TCRs that were SARS-CoV-2-associated. Depth was defined as the fraction of total T cells that were SARS-CoV-2-associated. Using the MIRA data, each spike-specific TCR was assigned both to the spike region to which the TCR was reactive and to a CD4 or CD8 class. Log10-transformed breadth and depth values were compared by one-way ANOVA with Sidak's multiple comparisons tests. TCRdb limited this immuneACCESS table to in-frame rearrangements with V and J called. A share of clones is missing; checked studies link under half to unresolved V genes, and the rest is unexplained. That table gives V, J and clone size, and the DNA gave D and trimming. This sample comprises 150,000 to 190,000 clones, roughly nine tenths of them detected only once. The ten biggest clones cover more than 1.3% of the sample.

The source is an adult who received the AZD1222 COVID-19 vaccine. The sequencing here drew on peripheral blood, taken 28 days after the second AZD1222 dose. Rearrangement joined TRBV5-4 to TRBJ2-5, and 7 junctional nucleotides match TRBD2. The DNA reads as follows: TGTGCCAGCAGCTTGGTTGGAAGGGCTAGCGGACTCCAAGAGACCCAGTACTTC. Its protein reads: CASSLVGRASGLQETQYF.